In its sample, the clone carrying this TCR beta chain was seen many times. As yet, its antigen is unknown. The data stem from a study of identical twins. Findings and limits, study-wide: Partial confounding of zero-insertion analyses by invariant MAIT and iNKT cells was possible. The models gave estimates that fell short of the out-of-frame TCR alpha sharing seen in monozygotic twins.

TCRdb fed the 5' RACE reads into MiXCR, producing one record per CDR3 protein. The sample includes 250,000 or so distinct CDR3 sequences, roughly 8.7% seen only once; the top ten take 2.5% to 3.5%. This same sample was also taken into another study, of yellow fever vaccine responses in identical twins.

This TCR was sampled from a woman aged 18-30 years in good health. Sequenced: CD8+ T cells sorted from blood.

DNA of the CDR3: TGTGCCAGCAGTACCGCTAGCGGTGCGAGTCCCGGGGAGCTGTTTTTT. As protein: CASSTASGASPGELFF. This chain links TRBV12-3 or TRBV12-4 with TRBJ2-2, with TRBD2 identical over 7 bases. V was pared by 5 bases and J by 6 bases, with 12 bases of the junction left unmatched. The CDR3 has 16 amino acids.